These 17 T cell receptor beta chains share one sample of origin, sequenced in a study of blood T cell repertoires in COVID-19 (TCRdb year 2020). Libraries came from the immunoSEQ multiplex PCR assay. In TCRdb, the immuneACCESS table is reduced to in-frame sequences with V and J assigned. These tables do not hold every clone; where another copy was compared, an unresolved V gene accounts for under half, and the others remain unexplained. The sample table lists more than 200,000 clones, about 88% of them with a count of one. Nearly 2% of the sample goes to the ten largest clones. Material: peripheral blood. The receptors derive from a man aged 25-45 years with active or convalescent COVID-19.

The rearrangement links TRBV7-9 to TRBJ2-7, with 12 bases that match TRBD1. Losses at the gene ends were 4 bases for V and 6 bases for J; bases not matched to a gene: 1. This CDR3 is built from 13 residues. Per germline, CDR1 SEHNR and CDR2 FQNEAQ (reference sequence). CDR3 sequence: CASSSGQGAEQYF. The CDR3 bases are TGTGCCAGCAGCTCGGGACAGGGGGCCGAGCAGTACTTC.

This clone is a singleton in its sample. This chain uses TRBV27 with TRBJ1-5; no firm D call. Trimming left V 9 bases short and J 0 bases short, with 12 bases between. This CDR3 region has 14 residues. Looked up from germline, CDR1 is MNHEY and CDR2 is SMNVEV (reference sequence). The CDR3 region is CASKLLNSNQPQHF. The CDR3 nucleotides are TGTGCCAGTAAATTACTAAATAGCAATCAGCCCCAGCATTTT.

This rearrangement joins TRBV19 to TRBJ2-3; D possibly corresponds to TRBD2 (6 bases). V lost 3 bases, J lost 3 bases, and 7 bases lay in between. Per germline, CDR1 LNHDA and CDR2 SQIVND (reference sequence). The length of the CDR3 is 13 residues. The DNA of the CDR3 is TGTGCCAGTAGTATCCGGGAGACAGATACGCAGTATTTT. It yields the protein CASSIRETDTQYF.

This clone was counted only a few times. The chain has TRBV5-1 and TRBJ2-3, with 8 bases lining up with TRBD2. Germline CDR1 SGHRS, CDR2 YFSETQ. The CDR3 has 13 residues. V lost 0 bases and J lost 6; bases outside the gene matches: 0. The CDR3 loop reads CASSLGLADTQYF. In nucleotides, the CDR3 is TGCGCCAGCAGCTTGGGACTAGCGGATACGCAGTATTTT.

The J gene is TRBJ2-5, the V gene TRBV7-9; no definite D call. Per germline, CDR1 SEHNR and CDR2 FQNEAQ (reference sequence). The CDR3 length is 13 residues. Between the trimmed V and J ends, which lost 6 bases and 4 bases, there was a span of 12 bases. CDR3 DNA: TGTGCCAGCAGGCCCCCCTCCGGAGAGACCCAGTACTTC. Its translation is CASRPPSGETQYF.

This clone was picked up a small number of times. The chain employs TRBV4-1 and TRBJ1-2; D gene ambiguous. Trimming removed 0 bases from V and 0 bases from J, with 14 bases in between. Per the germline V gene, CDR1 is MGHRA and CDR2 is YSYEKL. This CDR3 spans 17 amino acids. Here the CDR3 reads CASSQDGPTGTNYGYTF. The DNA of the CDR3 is TGCGCCAGCAGCCAAGATGGTCCGACGGGGACTAACTATGGCTACACCTTC.

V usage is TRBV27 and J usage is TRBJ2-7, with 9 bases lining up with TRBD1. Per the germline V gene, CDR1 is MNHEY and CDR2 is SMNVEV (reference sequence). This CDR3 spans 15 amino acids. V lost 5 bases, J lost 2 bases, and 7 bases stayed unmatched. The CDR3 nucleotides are TGTGCCAGCAGTCTACGGACAGGGGAAACCTACGAGCAGTACTTC. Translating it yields CASSLRTGETYEQYF.

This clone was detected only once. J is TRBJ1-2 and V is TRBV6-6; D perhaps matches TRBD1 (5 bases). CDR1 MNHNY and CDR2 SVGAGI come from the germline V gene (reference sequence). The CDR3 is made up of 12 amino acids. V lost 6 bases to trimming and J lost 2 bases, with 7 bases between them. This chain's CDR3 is CASSAGNYGYTF. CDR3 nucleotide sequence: TGTGCCAGCAGCGCAGGGAACTATGGCTACACCTTC.

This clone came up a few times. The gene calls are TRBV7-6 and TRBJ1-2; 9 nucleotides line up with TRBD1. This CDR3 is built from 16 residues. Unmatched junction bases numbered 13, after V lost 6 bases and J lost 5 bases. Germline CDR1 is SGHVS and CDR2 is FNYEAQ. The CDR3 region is CASSSGTGRQDYGYTF. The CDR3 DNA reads TGTGCCAGCAGTTCCGGGACAGGGAGACAAGATTATGGCTACACCTTC. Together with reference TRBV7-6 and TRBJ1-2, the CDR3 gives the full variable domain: GAGVSQSPRYKVTKRGQDVALRCDPISGHVSLYWYRQALGQGPEFLTYFNYEAQQDKSGLPNDRFSAERPEGSISTLTIQRTEQRDSAMYRCASSSGTGRQDYGYTFGSGTRLTVV.

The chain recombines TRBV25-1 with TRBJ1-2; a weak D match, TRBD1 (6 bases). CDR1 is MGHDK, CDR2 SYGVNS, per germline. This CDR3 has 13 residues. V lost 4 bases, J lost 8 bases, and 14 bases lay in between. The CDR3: CASSVSGGEGYTF. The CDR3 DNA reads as TGTGCCAGCAGTGTTTCGGGGGGCGAGGGCTACACCTTC.

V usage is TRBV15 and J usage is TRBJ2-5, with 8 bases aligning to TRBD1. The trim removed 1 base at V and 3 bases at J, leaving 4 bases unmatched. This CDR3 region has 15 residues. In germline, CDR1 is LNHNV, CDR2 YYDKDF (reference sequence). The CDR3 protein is CATSRGTGGKETQYF. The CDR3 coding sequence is TGTGCCACCAGCAGAGGTACAGGGGGTAAAGAGACCCAGTACTTC.

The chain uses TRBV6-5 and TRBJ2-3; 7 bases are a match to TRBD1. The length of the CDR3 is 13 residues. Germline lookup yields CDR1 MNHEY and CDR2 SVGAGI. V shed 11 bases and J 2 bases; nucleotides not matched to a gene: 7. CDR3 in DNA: TGTGCCGTCCTGACAGGGAACACAGATACGCAGTATTTT. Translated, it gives CAVLTGNTDTQYF.

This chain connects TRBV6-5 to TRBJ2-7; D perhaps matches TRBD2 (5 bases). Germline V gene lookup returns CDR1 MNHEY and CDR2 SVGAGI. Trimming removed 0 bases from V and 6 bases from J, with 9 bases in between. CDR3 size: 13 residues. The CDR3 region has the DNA TGTGCCAGCAGTTACTCGAGGGTGGGCGAGCAGTACTTC. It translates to CASSYSRVGEQYF.

CDR3 loop: CASSPISNYGYTF. CDR3 nucleotides: TGTGCCAGCTCTCCGATCAGTAACTATGGCTACACCTTC. The chain joins TRBV18 to TRBJ1-2, with D unresolved. V lost 6 bases and J lost 1, with 9 bases in between. The CDR3 is 13 amino acids. The germline V gene has CDR1 KGHSH and CDR2 LQKENI.

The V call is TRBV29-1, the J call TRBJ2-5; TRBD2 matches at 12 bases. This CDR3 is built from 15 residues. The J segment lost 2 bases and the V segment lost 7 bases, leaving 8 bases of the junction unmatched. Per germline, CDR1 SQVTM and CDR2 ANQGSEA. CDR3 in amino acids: CSAKSSGGAQETQYF. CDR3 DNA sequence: TGCAGCGCTAAATCTAGCGGGGGGGCACAAGAGACCCAGTACTTC.

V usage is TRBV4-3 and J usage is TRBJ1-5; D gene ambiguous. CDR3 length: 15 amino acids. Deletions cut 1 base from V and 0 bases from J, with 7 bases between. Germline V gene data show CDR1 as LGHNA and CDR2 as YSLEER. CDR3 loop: CASSQGRSSNQPQHF. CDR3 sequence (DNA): TGCGCCAGCAGCCAAGGGCGGAGTAGCAATCAGCCCCAGCATTTT.

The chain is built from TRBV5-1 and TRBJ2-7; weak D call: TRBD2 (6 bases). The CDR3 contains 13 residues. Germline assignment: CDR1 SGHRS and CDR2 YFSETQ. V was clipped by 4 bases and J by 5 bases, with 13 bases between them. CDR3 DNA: TGCGCCAGCAGCGAGCAACCGGGGGACGAGCAGTACTTC. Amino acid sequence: CASSEQPGDEQYF.